The 23 T cell receptor beta chains reported below all come from one sample, sequenced in a study of blood T cell repertoires in COVID-19. Libraries were prepared by immunoSEQ multiplex PCR; TCRdb keeps only in-frame clonotypes and omits some of them. This sample has about 190,000 clones, with roughly 80% found just once. The source material was peripheral blood. These receptors were taken from a woman aged 45 to 65 with acute or convalescent COVID-19.

The chain links TRBV5-4 to TRBJ1-2, with D uncertain. The CDR3 totals 15 residues. The germline V gene encodes CDR1 SGHNT and CDR2 YYREEE (reference sequence). V was clipped by 4 bases and J by 5 bases, with 18 bases between them. The CDR3, as DNA: TGTGCCAGCAGCCCGCCGAGGGCCTCGGGATATGGCTACACCTTC. This sequence encodes CASSPPRASGYGYTF.

The CDR3 DNA follows: TGTGCCAGCTCCCCATATAGCAATCAGCCCCAGCATTTT. It specifies CASSPYSNQPQHF. The chain recombines TRBV18 with TRBJ1-5; D is ambiguous. There are 13 residues in the CDR3. Trimming shortened V by 6 bases and J by 0 bases, and 6 bases separated the two germline ends. The germline gives CDR1 KGHSH, CDR2 LQKENI.

The chain combines TRBV7-6 with TRBJ2-1; tentatively, D is TRBD1 (6 bases). Looked up from germline, CDR1 is SGHVS and CDR2 is FNYEAQ. V lost 6 bases to trimming and J lost 5 bases, with 17 bases between them. This CDR3 is 15 amino acids long. The CDR3, as DNA: TGTGCCAGCAGGGCCGGGACAAATTTAAACAATGAGCAGTTCTTC. Residues: CASRAGTNLNNEQFF.

DNA for the CDR3: TGTGCCAGTACCAAACCACAAACTAATGAAAAACTGTTTTTT. Its protein product is CASTKPQTNEKLFF. This rearrangement joins TRBV6-6 to TRBJ1-4; D gene ambiguous. Per the germline V gene, CDR1 is MNHNY and CDR2 is SVGAGI (reference sequence). The CDR3 is made up of 14 amino acids. V was cut by 9 bases and J by 1 base, with 12 bases left in between.

The genes are TRBV28 and TRBJ1-2; D may be TRBD1 (6 bases). The length of the CDR3 is 15 residues. Trimming cost V 3 bases and J 5 bases, with 16 bases left between them. Germline CDR1 reads MDHEN; CDR2 reads SYDVKM. The CDR3 spells CASSFPPGAGYGYTF. The CDR3 nucleotides are TGTGCCAGCAGTTTCCCCCCAGGGGCCGGGTATGGCTACACCTTC.

The chain uses TRBV4-1 and TRBJ2-1, with TRBD2 as a possible D gene (7 bases). From germline, CDR1 is MGHRA and CDR2 YSYEKL. The CDR3 totals 15 residues. Deletions cut 8 bases from V and 8 bases from J, with 22 bases between. CDR3: CASSREGGAGDEQFF. In DNA, the CDR3 is TGCGCCAGCTCCCGAGAAGGGGGGGCCGGGGATGAGCAGTTCTTC.

The CDR3 loop reads CASSQGQRPNEKLFF. The CDR3 DNA reads TGTGCCAGCAGCCAAGGACAGAGACCTAATGAAAAACTGTTTTTT. The V gene is TRBV4-2, the J gene TRBJ1-4; D perhaps matches TRBD1 (5 bases). This CDR3 spans 15 amino acids. V was pared by 1 base and J by 3 bases, with 9 bases between. Germline-derived CDR1 and CDR2 are LGHNA and YNFKEQ.

The gene calls are TRBV15 and TRBJ1-6; TRBD1 is a possible D gene (5 bases). CDR1 and CDR2 from the germline V gene are LNHNV and YYDKDF (reference sequence). The CDR3 is 15 residues long. V shed 0 bases and J shed 5 bases, with 8 bases lying between them. CDR3 coding DNA: TGTGCCACCAGCAGAGAGTGGGGGGATAATTCACCCCTCCACTTT. This encodes CATSREWGDNSPLHF.

This chain links TRBV6-6 with TRBJ2-1, with TRBD2 identical over 8 bases. The V and J ends lost 4 bases and 7 bases, in that order; junction bases with no gene match: 9. Germline CDR1 reads MNHNY; CDR2 reads SVGAGI (reference sequence). The CDR3 runs to 15 residues. The CDR3: CASSFSLAEGNEQFF. In DNA, the CDR3 is TGTGCCAGCAGTTTCTCACTAGCGGAGGGGAATGAGCAGTTCTTC.

The V gene is TRBV18, the J gene TRBJ1-2, with TRBD1 as a possible D gene (6 bases). Per germline, CDR1 KGHSH and CDR2 LQKENI. V was pared by 3 bases and J by 7 bases, with 15 bases between. The CDR3 runs to 14 residues. CDR3 region: CASSPNRVDGGYTF. The CDR3 nucleotides read TGTGCCAGCTCACCCAACAGGGTTGATGGTGGCTACACCTTC.

The V gene is TRBV9, the J gene TRBJ2-3, with D maybe TRBD1 (6 bases). The CDR3 sequence is 15 residues long. The V end was cut by 0 bases, the J end by 4 bases, with 12 bases between. Germline lookup yields CDR1 SGDLS and CDR2 YYNGEE. Written as DNA, the CDR3 is TGTGCCAGCAGCGTAGGACAGGTCATAGCAGATACGCAGTATTTT. Translation: CASSVGQVIADTQYF.

In this sample, this clone turned up once. The chain links TRBV2 to TRBJ1-2; tentatively, D is TRBD1 (6 bases). Germline CDR1 is SNHLY and CDR2 is FYNNEI. The CDR3 loop spans 14 amino acids. V lost 5 bases to trimming and J lost 6 bases, with 16 bases between them. The CDR3: CASSSHGQKNGYTF. The CDR3 bases are TGTGCCAGCAGTTCACACGGACAGAAAAATGGCTACACCTTC. The full variable domain, with the rest looked up from reference TRBV2 and TRBJ1-2, is EPEVTQTPSHQVTQMGQEVILRCVPISNHLYFYWYRQILGQKVEFLVSFYNNEISEKSEIFDDQFSVERPDGSNFTLKIRSTKLEDSAMYFCASSSHGQKNGYTFGSGTRLTVV.

The gene calls are TRBV19 and TRBJ2-1, with D possibly matching TRBD2 (5 bases). There are 15 residues in the CDR3. V gave up 10 bases and J gave up 6 bases, with 22 bases separating them. Per the germline V gene, CDR1 is LNHDA and CDR2 is SQIVND (reference sequence). CDR3 protein: CATYGVGSSTNEQFF. CDR3 DNA: TGTGCCACTTACGGGGTGGGTAGTTCGACCAATGAGCAGTTCTTC.

The V and J genes are TRBV4-3 and TRBJ2-1; tentative D call: TRBD2 (6 bases). V was clipped by 0 bases and J by 13 bases, with 13 bases between them. CDR3 length equals 13 residues. The germline V gene encodes CDR1 LGHNA and CDR2 YSLEER. The CDR3 DNA follows: TGCGCCAGCAGCCAAGAATTTGGGACTGTTCAGTTCTTC. Its translation: CASSQEFGTVQFF.

In this sample, this clone turned up a few times. The chain uses TRBV7-2 and TRBJ1-2, with D perhaps matching TRBD1 (6 bases). The V and J ends lost 5 bases and 4 bases respectively, with 11 bases between them. The CDR3 has 13 residues. Germline CDR1 and CDR2: SGHTA and FQGNSA. The CDR3 region is CASSPTGPYGYTF. The CDR3 nucleotides are TGTGCCAGCAGCCCAACAGGGCCCTATGGCTACACCTTC. The variable domain in full, with the rest retrieved from reference TRBV7-2 and TRBJ1-2, is GAGVSQSPSNKVTEKGKDVELRCDPISGHTALYWYRQSLGQGLEFLIYFQGNSAPDKSGLPSDRFSAERTGGSVSTLTIQRTQQEDSAVYLCASSPTGPYGYTFGSGTRLTVV.

V gene TRBV6-5 combines with J gene TRBJ1-5; TRBD1 aligns across 7 bases. After removal of 2 bases from V and 2 bases from J, the junction contained 3 bases not matched to a gene. The V gene's germline CDR1 is MNHEY and CDR2 SVGAGI. This CDR3 has 15 amino acids. This CDR3 is CASSYDGQGNQPQHF. For the CDR3, the DNA is TGTGCCAGCAGTTACGATGGACAGGGCAATCAGCCCCAGCATTTT.

The V call is TRBV30, the J call TRBJ1-5, with a weak D call TRBD1 (6 bases). The CDR3 is made up of 14 amino acids. The ends were cut back, 8 bases at V and 1 base at J, with 15 bases in the middle. CDR1 and CDR2 (germline): GTSNPN, SVGIG (reference sequence). As DNA, the CDR3 is TGTGCCCTGGACAGTACAGGAAGCAATCAGCCCCAGCATTTT. It translates to CALDSTGSNQPQHF.

This sequence joins TRBV6-5 and TRBJ2-3; 8 bases are a match to TRBD1. Germline V lookup: CDR1 MNHEY, CDR2 SVGAGI. Trimming at V came to 6 bases and at J to 1 base, leaving 3 bases not matched to a gene. This CDR3 has 14 amino acids. The CDR3 sequence: CASREGQGTDTQYF. The CDR3 nucleotides are TGTGCCAGCAGGGAGGGACAGGGCACAGATACGCAGTATTTT.

V and J are TRBV9 and TRBJ1-2; TRBD1 is a possible D gene (5 bases). The CDR3 loop spans 12 amino acids. With 3 bases removed from V and 7 bases from J, the gap between germline ends came to 10 bases. Germline-derived CDR1 and CDR2 are SGDLS and YYNGEE. CDR3 nucleotide sequence: TGTGCCAGCAGCGCTCAAAGGGGTGGCTACACCTTC. Amino acids: CASSAQRGGYTF.

A word on this clone: In the same sample, other DNA sequences code for this CDR3. The chain carries TRBV18 and TRBJ2-4; D is unresolved. The CDR3 covers 16 residues. V lost 0 bases and J lost 0, with 9 bases in between. Germline assignment: CDR1 KGHSH and CDR2 LQKENI. CDR3 in amino acids: CASSPPASIAKNIQYF. CDR3 nucleotides: TGTGCCAGCTCACCACCGGCCAGTATAGCCAAAAACATTCAGTACTTC.

The chain employs TRBV16 and TRBJ1-1; D unclear. Germline loops: CDR1 KGHSY, CDR2 FQNENV. The CDR3 runs to 13 residues. Trimming took off 1 base at V and 3 bases at J, with 6 bases between the two ends. In DNA form, the CDR3 reads TGTGCCAGCAGCCAATTTGCGCACACTGAAGCTTTCTTT. Translated, it gives CASSQFAHTEAFF.

The rearrangement uses TRBV5-1 and TRBJ1-1, with 9 positions matching TRBD1. Looked up from germline, CDR1 is SGHRS and CDR2 is YFSETQ. Germline trimming cut 4 bases from V and 12 bases from J; bases unmatched to any gene: 10. This CDR3 region has 13 residues. CDR3 DNA sequence: TGCGCCAGCAGCCTGGCGGGACAGGGAATCACTTTCTTT. Translation: CASSLAGQGITFF.

The chain has TRBV7-2 and TRBJ2-7, with a weak D call TRBD1 (5 bases). The CDR3 extends over 14 amino acids. Trimming cost V 1 base and J 4 bases, with 11 bases left between them. Germline lookup yields CDR1 SGHTA and CDR2 FQGNSA. CDR3 sequence (DNA): TGTGCCAGCAGCTTAGGTGGCAGGGAATACGAGCAGTACTTC. Translated, it gives CASSLGGREYEQYF. The variable domain in full, completed from reference TRBV7-2 and TRBJ2-7, reads GAGVSQSPSNKVTEKGKDVELRCDPISGHTALYWYRQSLGQGLEFLIYFQGNSAPDKSGLPSDRFSAERTGGSVSTLTIQRTQQEDSAVYLCASSLGGREYEQYFGPGTRLTVT.